These 27 T cell receptor beta chains were sequenced from one sample in a study of shared clonotypes between healthy human individuals. This table comes from immunoSEQ multiplex PCR, and its TCRdb copy is limited to in-frame clones, with some not included. The sample holds roughly 1,000,000 clones; around 78% are singletons and the top ten take under 0.6%. Sample: memory CD4+ T cells from PBMCs. The subset here: CD45RA-negative fraction. Receptor source: a man between 18 and 29 years old in good health. Some clones in this sample may be carry-over from other donors' samples.

The chain is built from TRBV19 and TRBJ1-2; 9 nucleotides line up with TRBD1. The V and J ends lost 4 bases and 6 bases, in that order; junction bases with no gene match: 3. This CDR3 has 13 residues. Germline V gene sequence: CDR1 LNHDA, CDR2 SQIVND (reference sequence). CDR3 sequence: CASSTGQGHGYTF. CDR3 bases: TGTGCCAGTAGTACCGGACAGGGGCATGGCTACACCTTC. Based on the CDR3 plus reference TRBV19 and TRBJ1-2, the full variable domain is DGGITQSPKYLFRKEGQNVTLSCEQNLNHDAMYWYRQDPGQGLRLIYYSQIVNDFQKGDIAEGYSVSREKKESFPLTVTSAQKNPTAFYLCASSTGQGHGYTFGSGTRLTVV.

The CDR3 is CASSYSSGTYNEQFF. For the CDR3, the DNA is TGTGCCAGCAGCTATAGTAGCGGAACCTACAATGAGCAGTTCTTC. The J gene is TRBJ2-1, the V gene TRBV7-2; TRBD2 is a possible D gene (6 bases). There are 15 residues in the CDR3. Germline CDR1 is SGHTA and CDR2 is FQGNSA. The ends were cut back, 4 bases at V and 2 bases at J, with 12 bases in the middle.

This clone was seen once. The chain links TRBV4-1 to TRBJ1-5; 7 bases are shared with TRBD1. After removal of 0 bases from V and 9 bases from J, the junction contained 20 bases not matched to a gene. The CDR3 runs to 19 residues. Germline V lookup: CDR1 MGHRA, CDR2 YSYEKL. The CDR3 loop is CASSQDRGGGSLMERPQHF. CDR3 DNA: TGCGCCAGCAGCCAAGATAGGGGAGGGGGCTCGCTTATGGAGCGGCCCCAGCATTTT.

This clone was picked up a small number of times. This sequence joins TRBV28 and TRBJ2-7, with a weak D call TRBD2 (7 bases). Germline assignment: CDR1 MDHEN and CDR2 SYDVKM. Deletions cut 10 bases from V and 13 bases from J, with 29 bases between. The CDR3 runs to 14 residues. In nucleotides, the CDR3 is TGTGCCACCAGGGTTCCTGGCGGGAGTGGGGGCCCCTACTTC. Translated, it gives CATRVPGGSGGPYF.

The chain carries TRBV5-4 and TRBJ2-2; TRBD2 matches at 13 bases. The CDR3 consists of 15 residues. CDR1 is SGHNT, CDR2 YYREEE, per germline (reference sequence). V shed 3 bases, J shed 6 bases, and the junction held 2 bases outside the gene matches. The CDR3 DNA reads as TGTGCCAGCAGCTCTACTAGCGGGAGGGCCGGGGAGCTGTTTTTT. Translated, it gives CASSSTSGRAGELFF.

The chain has TRBV10-1 and TRBJ1-5; the match to TRBD1 covers 9 bases. J lost 7 bases, V lost 5 bases, and 9 bases had no gene match. Germline lookup yields CDR1 WNHNN and CDR2 SYGVQD (reference sequence). CDR3 length: 15 amino acids. Written as DNA, the CDR3 is TGCGCCAGCAGTAACAGGGACAGGGACTTACAGCCCCAGCATTTT. Encoded protein: CASSNRDRDLQPQHF.

The chain has TRBV14 and TRBJ2-1; D is perhaps TRBD2 (6 bases). Per the germline V gene, CDR1 is SGHDN and CDR2 is FVKESK. V gave up 1 base and J gave up 9 bases, with 16 bases separating them. The CDR3 sequence is 15 residues long. Written as DNA, the CDR3 is TGTGCCAGCAGCCAAGTACCCATAGGAGGGACTGAGCAGTTCTTC. Its protein product is CASSQVPIGGTEQFF.

This rearrangement joins TRBV28 to TRBJ2-7; 11 bases are a match to TRBD1. Germline CDR1 is MDHEN and CDR2 is SYDVKM. The CDR3 loop spans 15 amino acids. J was trimmed by 7 bases and V by 3 bases; bases with no gene match: 8. CDR3 sequence reads: CASSLAGQGAFEQYF. The CDR3, as DNA: TGTGCCAGCAGTTTGGCTGGACAGGGGGCATTTGAGCAGTACTTC.

Notes on this clone: This CDR3 is also generated by other DNA sequences in the sample. This chain uses TRBV27 with TRBJ2-2; 7 positions agree with TRBD1. V shed 5 bases, J shed 5 bases, and the junction held 5 bases outside the gene matches. Germline CDR1 reads MNHEY; CDR2 reads SMNVEV (reference sequence). This CDR3 has 14 residues. The CDR3 DNA follows: TGTGCCAGCAGTCCAGACAGGGCGACCGGGGAGCTGTTTTTT. Its translation is CASSPDRATGELFF.

The J gene is TRBJ2-1, the V gene TRBV5-1, with D perhaps matching TRBD2 (5 bases). The CDR3 covers 15 residues. Between the trimmed V and J ends, which lost 1 base and 6 bases, there was a span of 14 bases. The germline CDR1 and CDR2 sequences are SGHRS and YFSETQ. In DNA form, the CDR3 reads TGCGCCAGCAGCTTGTTTCGGGGAGACGTCAATGAGCAGTTCTTC. This encodes CASSLFRGDVNEQFF.

The CDR3 sequence: CASSQGSTEAFF. CDR3 bases: TGTGCCAGCAGCCAGGGTAGTACTGAAGCTTTCTTT. The chain recombines TRBV5-5 with TRBJ1-1; possible D gene TRBD1, 5 bases. Germline V gene lookup returns CDR1 SGHKS and CDR2 YYEKEE (reference sequence). The CDR3 covers 12 residues. Trimming cost V 4 bases and J 5 bases, with 9 bases left between them.

V usage is TRBV21-1 and J usage is TRBJ2-7; TRBD2 is the table's D call and was not checked against the DNA. TRBV21-1 is a documented pseudogene. The CDR3 contains 17 residues. The CDR3, as DNA: TGTGCCAGCAGCAAATTAGGACGACTAGCGGCTGCCTACGAGCAGTACTTC. Protein sequence: CASSKLGRLAAAYEQYF.

This chain uses TRBV27 with TRBJ2-1, with TRBD1 matching over 7 bases. Germline trimming cut 5 bases from V and 5 bases from J; bases unmatched to any gene: 21. The germline V gene encodes CDR1 MNHEY and CDR2 SMNVEV (reference sequence). The CDR3 has 19 amino acids. The CDR3 here is CASSPYFLTGLVGNNEQFF. The CDR3 DNA reads TGTGCCAGCAGTCCATACTTTTTGACAGGGTTGGTGGGTAACAATGAGCAGTTCTTC.

The table lists this clone with many counts. This sample also contains other DNA sequences that code for the same CDR3. V usage is TRBV7-9 and J usage is TRBJ2-2; no clear D. Trimming cost V 1 base and J 2 bases, with 5 bases left between them. The CDR3 covers 14 residues. Germline loops: CDR1 SEHNR, CDR2 FQNEAQ (reference sequence). This CDR3 reads CASSLVLNTGELFF. Here the CDR3 DNA reads TGTGCCAGCAGCTTAGTTTTAAACACCGGGGAGCTGTTTTTT.

The CDR3 spells CASSLAGTRNEQFF. The CDR3 nucleotides are TGTGCCAGCAGCCTGGCAGGGACACGCAATGAGCAGTTCTTC. The V call is TRBV28, the J call TRBJ2-1, with a tentative D call TRBD1 (6 bases). The length of the CDR3 is 14 residues. Germline CDR1 and CDR2: MDHEN and SYDVKM. With 6 bases removed from V and 6 bases from J, the gap between germline ends came to 15 bases.

This clone was observed at least ten times. This specimen includes other DNA sequences encoding the same CDR3. The chain is built from TRBV6-5 and TRBJ2-3, with 9 bases matching TRBD2. Looked up from germline, CDR1 is MNHEY and CDR2 is SVGAGI. V lost 4 bases to trimming and J lost 0 bases; unmatched junction nucleotides: 5. CDR3 size: 16 residues. The CDR3 sequence: CASSSLLAGSTDTQYF. The CDR3 nucleotides are TGTGCCAGCAGTTCCCTCCTAGCGGGGAGCACAGATACGCAGTATTTT.

The rearrangement joins TRBV2 to TRBJ2-7; D not resolved. The CDR3 has 13 amino acids. Trimming shortened V by 6 bases and J by 9 bases, and 18 bases separated the two germline ends. CDR1 and CDR2 from the germline V gene are SNHLY and FYNNEI. CDR3 bases: TGTGCCAGCAGAGTTACCCCGGACGTCGGGCAGTACTTC. Translation gives CASRVTPDVGQYF.

The V gene is TRBV7-9, the J gene TRBJ2-2; 9 bases agree with TRBD2. CDR3 length: 16 amino acids. Per the germline V gene, CDR1 is SEHNR and CDR2 is FQNEAQ (reference sequence). V was clipped by 1 base and J by 5 bases; unmatched bases: 5. DNA for the CDR3: TGTGCCAGCAGCTTAGGTAGCGGGAGAGGTACCGGGGAGCTGTTTTTT. Its translation is CASSLGSGRGTGELFF.

CDR3 residues: CASSPGGLAGQETQYF. In nucleotides, the CDR3 is TGTGCCAGCAGCCCAGGAGGACTAGCGGGGCAAGAGACCCAGTACTTC. V usage is TRBV5-4 and J usage is TRBJ2-5; 12 bases are a match to TRBD2. Germline V CDR1 and CDR2: SGHNT, YYREEE (reference sequence). CDR3 size: 16 residues. V gave up 4 bases and J gave up 2 bases; unmatched junction bases: 6. Drawing the rest from reference TRBV5-4 and TRBJ2-5, the complete variable domain is ETGVTQSPTHLIKTRGQQVTLRCSSQSGHNTVSWYQQALGQGPQFIFQYYREEENGRGNFPPRFSGLQFPNYSSELNVNALELDDSALYLCASSPGGLAGQETQYFGPGTRLLVL.

This clone was seen a handful of times. V is TRBV18 and J is TRBJ1-1; 8 bases agree with TRBD1. CDR1 is KGHSH, CDR2 LQKENI, per germline. The CDR3 is made up of 14 amino acids. Trimming removed 2 bases from V and 10 bases from J; junction bases left unmatched: 9. CDR3 sequence reads: CASSPEGQGRGAFF. The CDR3 nucleotides read TGTGCCAGCTCACCAGAAGGACAGGGCCGCGGAGCTTTCTTT.

This chain links TRBV18 with TRBJ2-1; D might be TRBD2 (5 bases). CDR1 and CDR2 from the germline V gene are KGHSH and LQKENI. The CDR3 spans 17 residues. V was cut by 3 bases and J by 0 bases, with 15 bases left in between. CDR3 in amino acids: CASSPLAGPSSYNEQFF. The CDR3 region has the DNA TGTGCCAGCTCACCCCTCGCGGGCCCGAGCTCCTACAATGAGCAGTTCTTC. Drawing the rest from reference TRBV18 and TRBJ2-1, the complete variable domain is NAGVMQNPRHLVRRRGQEARLRCSPMKGHSHVYWYRQLPEEGLKFMVYLQKENIIDESGMPKERFSAEFPKEGPSILRIQQVVRGDSAAYFCASSPLAGPSSYNEQFFGPGTRLTVL.

The V and J genes are TRBV28 and TRBJ2-7; 10 nucleotides line up with TRBD2. The ends lost 4 bases at V and 3 bases at J; junction bases unmatched: 6. CDR1 and CDR2 (germline): MDHEN, SYDVKM. The CDR3 is 15 amino acids. The CDR3 reads CASSSPLAGDYEQYF. In DNA, the CDR3 is TGTGCCAGCAGTTCCCCCCTAGCGGGAGACTACGAGCAGTACTTC.

The rearrangement uses TRBV12-5 and TRBJ2-3; D is perhaps TRBD2 (5 bases). V was shortened by 6 bases and J by 0 bases, with 10 bases between the two germline ends. Germline values: CDR1 LGHNT, CDR2 FRNRAP. The CDR3 consists of 14 residues. The CDR3 DNA is TGTGCTAGTGGCCGGGGTTGGAGCACAGATACGCAGTATTTT. As protein: CASGRGWSTDTQYF.

The rearrangement uses TRBV28 and TRBJ1-5, with D perhaps TRBD1 (5 bases). The length of the CDR3 is 12 residues. V was shortened by 6 bases and J by 7 bases, with 10 bases between the two germline ends. Germline CDR1 reads MDHEN; CDR2 reads SYDVKM. As DNA, the CDR3 is TGTGCCAGCAGCTATGGGACGCAGCCCCAGCATTTT. Its protein product is CASSYGTQPQHF.

This chain joins TRBV9 and TRBJ2-2; 8 positions match TRBD2. Germline V gene sequence: CDR1 SGDLS, CDR2 YYNGEE. CDR3 length: 17 residues. V lost 4 bases to trimming and J lost 1 base; unmatched junction nucleotides: 9. This CDR3 is CASSRRSSGKNTGELFF. In nucleotides, the CDR3 is TGTGCCAGCAGCCGTAGGAGTAGCGGGAAGAACACCGGGGAGCTGTTTTTT.

The gene calls are TRBV5-4 and TRBJ2-2, with 8 bases lining up with TRBD1. This CDR3 has 15 amino acids. Germline values: CDR1 SGHNT, CDR2 YYREEE (reference sequence). Losses at the gene ends were 1 base for V and 5 bases for J; bases not matched to a gene: 4. The CDR3 loop reads CASSLQGALTGELFF. CDR3 sequence (DNA): TGTGCCAGCAGCTTGCAGGGGGCCCTAACCGGGGAGCTGTTTTTT.

As regards this clone: Other nucleotide sequences in the sample specify the same CDR3. The chain uses TRBV7-9 and TRBJ1-1, with D unresolved. Per germline, CDR1 SEHNR and CDR2 FQNEAQ (reference sequence). The CDR3 contains 12 residues. Trimming shortened V by 5 bases and J by 5 bases, and 9 bases separated the two germline ends. Here the CDR3 reads CASSPRGTEAFF. CDR3 in DNA: TGTGCCAGCAGCCCCCGGGGAACTGAAGCTTTCTTT.